This T cell receptor beta chain is from a study of cytomegalovirus exposure and HLA in healthy donors. Whole-study context: Researchers found that less than 90% of 398 genotyped donors fell within the Caucasian-associated ancestry cluster.

General study findings and limits: For presence/absence analyses, sequencing depth was assumed to be roughly uniform across donors. Rare TCR sequences predominated, though certain public TCRs were found in many donors. Serostatus for CMV was the only available immune exposure information.

The primer mix had 60 Vbeta and 13 Jbeta primers. Libraries were prepared by immunoSEQ multiplex PCR; TCRdb keeps only in-frame clonotypes and omits some of them. Among 150,000 to 200,000 clones listed, 70% to 85% were seen once. On this clone: What it binds is unknown.

Germline CDR1 reads SNHLY; CDR2 reads FYNNEI. The CDR3 is 15 residues long. V shed 4 bases and J shed 2 bases, with 15 bases lying between them. The receptor's source is a man aged 18 to 30 in good health and CMV-seronegative. The material sequenced was PBMCs. The chain is built from TRBV2 and TRBJ2-7; no clear D gene. The DNA for the CDR3 is TGTGCCAGCAGTGGATACGGGTATAGTACCTACGAGCAGTACTTC. The encoded protein is CASSGYGYSTYEQYF. Together with reference TRBV2 and TRBJ2-7, the CDR3 gives the full variable domain: EPEVTQTPSHQVTQMGQEVILRCVPISNHLYFYWYRQILGQKVEFLVSFYNNEISEKSEIFDDQFSVERPDGSNFTLKIRSTKLEDSAMYFCASSGYGYSTYEQYFGPGTRLTVT.